The T cell receptor beta chain under discussion was sequenced for a study of cytomegalovirus exposure and HLA in healthy donors. The study ran its PCR with 60 Vbeta and 13 Jbeta primers. Repertoires were generated with immunoSEQ multiplex PCR, while TCRdb's copy carries only in-frame clones and drops some. This table holds about 170,000 clones, about 85% found once. Trimming cost V 8 bases and J 5 bases, with 13 bases left between them. Germline V gene lookup returns CDR1 MNHNS and CDR2 SASEGT. The CDR3 loop spans 13 amino acids. The chain uses TRBV6-1 and TRBJ1-5; D not resolved. The sequence came from a man younger than 45 in good health and CMV-seropositive. Sequencing used PBMCs. The CDR3 is CASHRNRDQPQHF. CDR3 DNA sequence: TGTGCCAGCCACCGTAACAGAGATCAGCCCCAGCATTTT.